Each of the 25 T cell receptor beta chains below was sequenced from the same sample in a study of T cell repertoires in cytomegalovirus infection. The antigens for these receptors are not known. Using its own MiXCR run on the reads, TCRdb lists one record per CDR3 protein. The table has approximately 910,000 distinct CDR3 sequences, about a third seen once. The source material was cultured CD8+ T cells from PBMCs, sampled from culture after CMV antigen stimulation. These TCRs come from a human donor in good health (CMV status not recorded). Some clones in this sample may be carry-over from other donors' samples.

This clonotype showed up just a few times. CDR3: CASSDPGGGHEQYF. The CDR3 DNA is TGTGCCAGCAGTGACCCCGGGGGGGGCCACGAGCAGTACTTC. The chain has TRBV6-1 and TRBJ2-7, with TRBD2 matching 8 bases. The J segment lost 5 bases and the V segment lost 3 bases, leaving 6 bases of the junction unmatched. The CDR3 is 14 amino acids. The V gene's germline CDR1 is MNHNS and CDR2 SASEGT.

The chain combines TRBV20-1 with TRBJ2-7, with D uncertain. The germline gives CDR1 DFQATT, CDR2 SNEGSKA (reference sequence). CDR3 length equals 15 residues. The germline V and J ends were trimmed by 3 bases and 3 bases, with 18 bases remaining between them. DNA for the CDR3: TGCAGTGCTAGGGAGCCGATGGCACGAGGCTACGAGCAGTACTTC. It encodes CSAREPMARGYEQYF.

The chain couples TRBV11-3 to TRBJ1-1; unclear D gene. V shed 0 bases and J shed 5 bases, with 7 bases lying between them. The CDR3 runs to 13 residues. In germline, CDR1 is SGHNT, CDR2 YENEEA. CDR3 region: CASSLDRFTEAFF. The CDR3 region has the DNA TGTGCCAGCAGCTTAGACCGGTTTACTGAAGCTTTCTTT.

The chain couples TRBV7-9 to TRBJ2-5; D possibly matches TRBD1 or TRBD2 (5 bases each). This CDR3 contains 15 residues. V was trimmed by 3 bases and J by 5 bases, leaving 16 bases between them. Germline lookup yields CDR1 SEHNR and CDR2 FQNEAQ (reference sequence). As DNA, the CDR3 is TGTGCCAGCAGCTTCGTCGCTGGGGGTCTCGAGACCCAGTACTTC. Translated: CASSFVAGGLETQYF.

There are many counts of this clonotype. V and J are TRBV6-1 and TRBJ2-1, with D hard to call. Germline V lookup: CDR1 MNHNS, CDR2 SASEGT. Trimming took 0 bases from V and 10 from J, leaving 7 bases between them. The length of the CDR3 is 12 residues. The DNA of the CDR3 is TGTGCCAGCAGTGAAGCGCTTCTGGAGCAGTTCTTC. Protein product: CASSEALLEQFF.

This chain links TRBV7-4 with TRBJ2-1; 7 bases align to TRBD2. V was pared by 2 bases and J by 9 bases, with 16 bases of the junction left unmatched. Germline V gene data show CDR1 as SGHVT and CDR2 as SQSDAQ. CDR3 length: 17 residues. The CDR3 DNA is TGTGCCAGCAGCTTAAAGGGGCGCCCTCTCCCGGGGGGTGAGCAGTTCTTC. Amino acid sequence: CASSLKGRPLPGGEQFF.

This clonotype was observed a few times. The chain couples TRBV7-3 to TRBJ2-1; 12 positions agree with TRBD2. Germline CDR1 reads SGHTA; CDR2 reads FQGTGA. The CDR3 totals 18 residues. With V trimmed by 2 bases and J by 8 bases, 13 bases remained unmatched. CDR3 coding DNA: TGTGCCAGCAGCTTACTACCCTCTAGCGGGGGGGCCGGACATGAGCAGTTCTTC. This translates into CASSLLPSSGGAGHEQFF.

The DNA of the CDR3 is TGTGCCAGCAGCTACGGACTAGCGGGGGGCCGCTCCTACAATGAGCAGTTCTTC. It encodes CASSYGLAGGRSYNEQFF. V usage is TRBV7-2 and J usage is TRBJ2-1; 14 bases agree with TRBD2. Germline V CDR1 and CDR2: SGHTA, FQGNSA. The V segment lost 4 bases and the J segment 0 bases; nucleotides outside the gene matches: 5. This CDR3 is built from 18 residues.

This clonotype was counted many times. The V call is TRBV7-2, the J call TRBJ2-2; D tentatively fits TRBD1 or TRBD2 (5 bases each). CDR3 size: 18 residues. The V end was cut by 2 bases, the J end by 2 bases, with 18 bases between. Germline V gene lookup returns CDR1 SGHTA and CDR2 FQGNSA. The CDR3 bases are TGTGCCAGCAGCTTACCAGAAGGGACGTCGTACAACACCGGGGAGCTGTTTTTT. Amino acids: CASSLPEGTSYNTGELFF.

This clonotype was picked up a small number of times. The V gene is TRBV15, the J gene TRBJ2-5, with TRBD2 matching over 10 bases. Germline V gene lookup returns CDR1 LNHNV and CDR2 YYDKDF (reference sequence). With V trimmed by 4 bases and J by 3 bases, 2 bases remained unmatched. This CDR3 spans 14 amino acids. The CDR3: CATSTTSGEETQYF. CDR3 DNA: TGTGCCACCAGCACAACTAGCGGGGAAGAGACCCAGTACTTC.

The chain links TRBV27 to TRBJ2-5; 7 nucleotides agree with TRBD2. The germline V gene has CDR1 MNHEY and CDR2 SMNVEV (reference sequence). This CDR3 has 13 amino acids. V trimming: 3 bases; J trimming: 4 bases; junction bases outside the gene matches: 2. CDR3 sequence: CASSFLAGETQYF. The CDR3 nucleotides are TGTGCCAGCAGTTTCTTAGCGGGAGAGACCCAGTACTTC.

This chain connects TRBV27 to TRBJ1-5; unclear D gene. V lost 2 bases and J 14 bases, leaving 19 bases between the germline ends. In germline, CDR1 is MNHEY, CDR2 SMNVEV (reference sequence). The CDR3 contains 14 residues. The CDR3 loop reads CASSLTLDNQKKHF. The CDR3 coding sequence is TGTGCCAGCAGTTTAACCCTAGATAATCAGAAGAAGCATTTT.

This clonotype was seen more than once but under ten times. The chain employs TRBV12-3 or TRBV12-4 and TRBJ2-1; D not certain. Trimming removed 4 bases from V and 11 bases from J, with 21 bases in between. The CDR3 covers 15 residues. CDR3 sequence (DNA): TGTGCCAGCAGTTCCGACACTGTAATACATTTTAAGCAGTTCTTC. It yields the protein CASSSDTVIHFKQFF.

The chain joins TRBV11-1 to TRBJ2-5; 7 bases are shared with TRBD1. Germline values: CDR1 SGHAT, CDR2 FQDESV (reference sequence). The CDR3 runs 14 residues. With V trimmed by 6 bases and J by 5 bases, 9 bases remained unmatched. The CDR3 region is CASSLTRGMETQYF. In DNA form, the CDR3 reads TGTGCCAGCAGTTTAACCAGGGGGATGGAGACCCAGTACTTC.

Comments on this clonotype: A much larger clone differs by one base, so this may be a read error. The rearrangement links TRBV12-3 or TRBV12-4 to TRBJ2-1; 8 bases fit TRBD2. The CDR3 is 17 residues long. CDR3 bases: TGTGCCAGCAGTTTCTCCGGGGGGGGCGTGTCCTACAATGGGCAGTTCTTC. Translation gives CASSFSGGGVSYNGQFF.

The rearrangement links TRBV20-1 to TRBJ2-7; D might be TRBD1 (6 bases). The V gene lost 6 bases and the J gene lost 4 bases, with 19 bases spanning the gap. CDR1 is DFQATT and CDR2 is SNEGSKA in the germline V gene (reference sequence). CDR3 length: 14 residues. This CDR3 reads CSAIALKTGYEQYV. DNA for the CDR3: TGCAGTGCCATAGCGCTCAAGACAGGTTACGAGCAGTACGTC.

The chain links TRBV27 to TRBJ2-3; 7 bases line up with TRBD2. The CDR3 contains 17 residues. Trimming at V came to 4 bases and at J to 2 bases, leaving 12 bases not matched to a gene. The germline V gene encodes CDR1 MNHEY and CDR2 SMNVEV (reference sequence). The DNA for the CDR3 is TGTGCCAGCAGTTCCCCCTCGCGAGCGGGGCACACAGATACGCAGTATTTT. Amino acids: CASSSPSRAGHTDTQYF.

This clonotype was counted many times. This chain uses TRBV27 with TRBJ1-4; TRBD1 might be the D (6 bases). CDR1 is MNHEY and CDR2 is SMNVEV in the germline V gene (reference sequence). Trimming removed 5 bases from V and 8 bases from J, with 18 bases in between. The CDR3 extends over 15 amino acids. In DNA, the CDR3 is TGTGCCAGCAGTGCCGCAGGGGTAATAAGGGAAAAACTGTTTTTT. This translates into CASSAAGVIREKLFF.

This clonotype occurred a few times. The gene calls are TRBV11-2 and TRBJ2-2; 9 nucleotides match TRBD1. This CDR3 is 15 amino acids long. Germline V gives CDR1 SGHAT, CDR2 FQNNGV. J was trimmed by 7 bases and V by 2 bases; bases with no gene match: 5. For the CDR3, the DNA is TGTGCCAGCAGCTTAACAGGGGGCGCGTACGGGGAGCTGTTTTTT. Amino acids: CASSLTGGAYGELFF.

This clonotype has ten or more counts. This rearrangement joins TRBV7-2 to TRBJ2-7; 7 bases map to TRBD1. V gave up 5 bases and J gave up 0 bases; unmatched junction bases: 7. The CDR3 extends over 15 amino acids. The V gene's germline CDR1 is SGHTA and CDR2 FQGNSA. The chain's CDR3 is CASSVEQGISYEQYF. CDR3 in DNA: TGTGCCAGCAGCGTCGAACAGGGGATCTCCTACGAGCAGTACTTC.

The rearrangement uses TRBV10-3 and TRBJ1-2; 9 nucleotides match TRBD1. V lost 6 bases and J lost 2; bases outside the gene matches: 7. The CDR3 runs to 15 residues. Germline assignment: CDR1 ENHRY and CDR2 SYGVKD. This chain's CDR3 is CAISLWDRANYGYTF. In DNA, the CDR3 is TGTGCCATCAGCCTCTGGGACAGGGCGAACTATGGCTACACCTTC.

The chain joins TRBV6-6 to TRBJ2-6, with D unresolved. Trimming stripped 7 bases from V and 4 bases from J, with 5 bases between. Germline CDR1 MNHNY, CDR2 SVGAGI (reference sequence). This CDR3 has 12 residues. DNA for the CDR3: TGTGCCAGCAAAGGCGGGGCCAACGTCCTGACTTTC. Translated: CASKGGANVLTF.

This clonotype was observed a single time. The CDR3: CASSELGEAYEQYF. In nucleotides, the CDR3 is TGTGCCAGCAGTGAGTTAGGGGAGGCCTACGAGCAGTACTTC. V and J are TRBV6-1 and TRBJ2-7; D perhaps matches TRBD2 (6 bases). Germline V gives CDR1 MNHNS, CDR2 SASEGT. Trimming shortened V by 3 bases and J by 2 bases, and 11 bases separated the two germline ends. This CDR3 contains 14 residues.

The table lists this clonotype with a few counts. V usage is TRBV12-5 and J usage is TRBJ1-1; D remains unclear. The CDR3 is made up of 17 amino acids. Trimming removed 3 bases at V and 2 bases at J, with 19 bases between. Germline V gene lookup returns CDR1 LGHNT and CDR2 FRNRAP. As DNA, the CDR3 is TGTGCTAGTGGTTTCGCGGCAAAGGACGAGCATAACACTGAAGCTTTCTTT. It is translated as CASGFAAKDEHNTEAFF.

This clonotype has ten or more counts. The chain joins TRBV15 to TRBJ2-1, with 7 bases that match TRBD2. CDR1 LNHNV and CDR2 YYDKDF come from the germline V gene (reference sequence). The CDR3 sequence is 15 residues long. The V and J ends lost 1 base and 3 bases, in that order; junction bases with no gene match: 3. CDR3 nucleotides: TGTGCCACCAGCAGAGCCAGGGAGGGCTACAATGAGCAGTTCTTC. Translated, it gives CATSRAREGYNEQFF.